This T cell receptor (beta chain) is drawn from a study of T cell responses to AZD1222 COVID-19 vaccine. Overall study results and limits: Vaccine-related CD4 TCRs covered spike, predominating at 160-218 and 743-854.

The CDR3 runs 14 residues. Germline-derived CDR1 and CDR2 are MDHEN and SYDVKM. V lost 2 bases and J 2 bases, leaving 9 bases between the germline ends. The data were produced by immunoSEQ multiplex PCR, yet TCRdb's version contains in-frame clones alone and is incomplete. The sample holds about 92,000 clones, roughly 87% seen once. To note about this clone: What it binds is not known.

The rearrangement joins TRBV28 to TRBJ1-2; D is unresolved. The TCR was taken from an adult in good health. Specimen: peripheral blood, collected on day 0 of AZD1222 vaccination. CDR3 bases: TGTGCCAGCAGTTTAGACAATTTAAACTATGGCTACACCTTC. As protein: CASSLDNLNYGYTF.